The rows below give T cell receptor beta chains drawn from one sample of a study of T cells in Graves' hyperthyroidism and ophthalmopathy. TCRdb called the multiplex PCR reads again in MiXCR, with one record for every CDR3 protein. The repertoire holds about 200,000 distinct CDR3 sequences, with roughly 17% as singletons. Sequenced input: blood. The receptors were gathered from a woman in her forties or fifties with Graves' hyperthyroidism. Each CDR3 is given with its conserved first and last residue. The order of the fields is CDR3 protein, CDR3 DNA, J gene, V gene, D gene, CDR3 length, clone size. The D gene is left open where the match is weak. Clone sizes are given selectively: once, few, many, or a class where the clone is expanded.

CDR3 protein: CASSPDRYSYEQYF; CDR3 DNA: TGTGCCAGCAGCCCCGACAGGTACTCCTACGAGCAGTACTTC; J gene: TRBJ2-7; V gene: TRBV12-3/TRBV12-4; D gene: -; CDR3 length: 14; clone size: many
CDR3 protein: CASSLAPGSGEAFF; CDR3 DNA: TGTGCCAGCAGCTTGGCCCCGGGTTCTGGTGAAGCTTTCTTT; J gene: TRBJ1-1; V gene: TRBV5-5; D gene: -; CDR3 length: 14; clone size: many
CDR3 protein: CASSGTTGNTGELFF; CDR3 DNA: TGCGCCAGCAGCGGGACGACGGGGAACACCGGGGAGCTGTTTTTT; J gene: TRBJ2-2; V gene: TRBV5-1; D gene: -; CDR3 length: 15; clone size: many
CDR3 protein: CASSSPIRPYQESQYF; CDR3 DNA: TGTGCCAGCAGCTCCCCTATTCGGCCGTACCAAGAGAGCCAGTACTTC; J gene: TRBJ2-5; V gene: TRBV7-9; D gene: -; CDR3 length: 16; clone size: once
CDR3 protein: CASSSGQGGGSTQYF; CDR3 DNA: TGTGCCAGCAGTTCCGGACAGGGCGGCGGGAGTACGCAGTATTTT; J gene: TRBJ2-3; V gene: TRBV6-2/TRBV6-3; D gene: -; CDR3 length: 15; clone size: few
CDR3 protein: CSARVRDDQPQHF; CDR3 DNA: TGCAGTGCTAGAGTCCGAGATGATCAGCCCCAGCATTTT; J gene: TRBJ1-5; V gene: TRBV20-1; D gene: -; CDR3 length: 13; clone size: few
CDR3 protein: CASSLGRRAPSGANVLTF; CDR3 DNA: TGCGCCAGCAGCTTGGGTCGCAGGGCACCCTCTGGGGCCAACGTCCTGACTTTC; J gene: TRBJ2-6; V gene: TRBV5-1; D gene: -; CDR3 length: 18; clone size: many
CDR3 protein: CSARPLAGVIYEQYF; CDR3 DNA: TGCAGTGCTAGACCCTTAGCGGGAGTCATCTACGAGCAGTACTTC; J gene: TRBJ2-7; V gene: TRBV20-1; D gene: TRBD2; CDR3 length: 15; clone size: -
CDR3 protein: CASNLNDAGVTGELFF; CDR3 DNA: TGTGCCAGCAACTTAAACGATGCGGGAGTCACCGGGGAGCTGTTTTTT; J gene: TRBJ2-2; V gene: TRBV7-3; D gene: TRBD2; CDR3 length: 16; clone size: -
CDR3 protein: CASSLVTGWQPQHF; CDR3 DNA: TGTGCCAGCAGTTTAGTGACCGGGTGGCAGCCCCAGCATTTT; J gene: TRBJ1-5; V gene: TRBV28; D gene: -; CDR3 length: 14; clone size: many
CDR3 protein: CASSYSKSARERGEQFF; CDR3 DNA: TGTGCCAGCAGTTACTCGAAGTCTGCGCGGGAGCGGGGTGAGCAGTTCTTC; J gene: TRBJ2-1; V gene: TRBV6-2/TRBV6-3; D gene: TRBD2; CDR3 length: 17; clone size: many
CDR3 protein: CASTPGGTGGSPLHF; CDR3 DNA: TGTGCCAGCACTCCCGGTGGGACAGGGGGTTCACCCCTCCACTTT; J gene: TRBJ1-6; V gene: TRBV6-1; D gene: TRBD1; CDR3 length: 15; clone size: many
CDR3 protein: CASNGAGSYEQYF; CDR3 DNA: TGTGCCAGCAATGGGGCGGGGTCCTACGAGCAGTACTTC; J gene: TRBJ2-7; V gene: TRBV12-3/TRBV12-4; D gene: -; CDR3 length: 13; clone size: many
CDR3 protein: CSVELSGRKFF; CDR3 DNA: TGCAGCGTTGAACTGAGCGGGAGAAAGTTCTTC; J gene: TRBJ2-1; V gene: TRBV29-1; D gene: TRBD2; CDR3 length: 11; clone size: many
CDR3 protein: CASSQDLSAGGKDTQYF; CDR3 DNA: TGTGCCAGCAGCCAAGACCTTTCGGCGGGAGGGAAAGATACGCAGTATTTT; J gene: TRBJ2-3; V gene: TRBV14; D gene: TRBD2; CDR3 length: 17; clone size: -
CDR3 protein: CASSFWELSSEQYF; CDR3 DNA: TGTGCCAGCAGCTTCTGGGAGTTGAGCTCCGAGCAGTACTTC; J gene: TRBJ2-7; V gene: TRBV7-9; D gene: -; CDR3 length: 14; clone size: -
CDR3 protein: CASSLGIGGQQYF; CDR3 DNA: TGTGCCAGCAGTTTAGGTATTGGCGGGCAGCAGTACTTC; J gene: TRBJ2-7; V gene: TRBV28; D gene: -; CDR3 length: 13; clone size: many
CDR3 protein: CASSQDSYSGNTIYF; CDR3 DNA: TGTGCCAGCAGCCAAGACAGTTACTCTGGAAACACCATATATTTT; J gene: TRBJ1-3; V gene: TRBV3-1; D gene: -; CDR3 length: 15; clone size: few